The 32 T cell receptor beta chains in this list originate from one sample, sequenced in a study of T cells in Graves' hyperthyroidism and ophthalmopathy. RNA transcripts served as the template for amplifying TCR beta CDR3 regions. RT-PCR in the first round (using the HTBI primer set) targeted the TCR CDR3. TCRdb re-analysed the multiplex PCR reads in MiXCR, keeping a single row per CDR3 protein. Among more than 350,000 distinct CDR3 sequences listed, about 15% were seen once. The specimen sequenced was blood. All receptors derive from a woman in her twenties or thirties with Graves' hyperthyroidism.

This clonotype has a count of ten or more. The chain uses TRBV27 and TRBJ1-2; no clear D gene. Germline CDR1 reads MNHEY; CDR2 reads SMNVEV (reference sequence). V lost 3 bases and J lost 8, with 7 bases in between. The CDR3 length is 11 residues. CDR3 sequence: CASSFPEGYTF. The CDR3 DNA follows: TGTGCCAGCAGTTTTCCGGAAGGCTACACCTTC.

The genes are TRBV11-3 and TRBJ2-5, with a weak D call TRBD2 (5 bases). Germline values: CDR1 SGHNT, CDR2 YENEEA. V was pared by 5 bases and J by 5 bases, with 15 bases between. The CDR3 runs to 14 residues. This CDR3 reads CASSPRGSFETQYF. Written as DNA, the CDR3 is TGTGCCAGCAGCCCCCGAGGGAGTTTCGAGACCCAGTACTTC.

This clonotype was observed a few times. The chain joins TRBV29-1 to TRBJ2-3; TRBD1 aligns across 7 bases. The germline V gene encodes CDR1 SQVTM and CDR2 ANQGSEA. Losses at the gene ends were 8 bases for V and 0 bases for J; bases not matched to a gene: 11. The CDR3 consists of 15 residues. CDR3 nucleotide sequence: TGCAGCTCCCAGGGGGTAGCGTCAAGCACAGATACGCAGTATTTT. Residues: CSSQGVASSTDTQYF.

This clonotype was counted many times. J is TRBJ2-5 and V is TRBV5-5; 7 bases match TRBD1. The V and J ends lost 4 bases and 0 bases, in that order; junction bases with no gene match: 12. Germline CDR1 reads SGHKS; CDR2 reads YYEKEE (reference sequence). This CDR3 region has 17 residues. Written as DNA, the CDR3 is TGTGCCAGCAGCGAAGATCCGGGACAGAGGTACCAAGAGACCCAGTACTTC. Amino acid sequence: CASSEDPGQRYQETQYF.

CDR3 loop: CASSYRASSYNEQFF. The CDR3 region has the DNA TGTGCCAGCAGTTACAGGGCTAGCTCCTACAATGAGCAGTTCTTC. V and J are TRBV6-9 and TRBJ2-1; a possible D gene is TRBD1 (5 bases). CDR3 length equals 15 residues. The germline CDR1 and CDR2 sequences are MNHGY and SVAAGI. The V gene lost 3 bases and the J gene lost 0 bases, with 9 bases spanning the gap.

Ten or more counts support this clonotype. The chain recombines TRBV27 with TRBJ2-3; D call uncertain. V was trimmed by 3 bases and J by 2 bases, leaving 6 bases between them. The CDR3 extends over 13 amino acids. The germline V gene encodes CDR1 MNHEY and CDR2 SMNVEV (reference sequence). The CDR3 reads CASSFTNTDTQYF. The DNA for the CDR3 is TGTGCCAGCAGTTTCACCAACACAGATACGCAGTATTTT.

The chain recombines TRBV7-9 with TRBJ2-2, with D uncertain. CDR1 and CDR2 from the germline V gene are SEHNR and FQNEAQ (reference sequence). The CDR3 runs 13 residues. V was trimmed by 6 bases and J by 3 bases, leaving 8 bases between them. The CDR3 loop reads CASRPQDTGELFF. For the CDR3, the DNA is TGTGCCAGCAGACCGCAGGACACCGGGGAGCTGTTTTTT.

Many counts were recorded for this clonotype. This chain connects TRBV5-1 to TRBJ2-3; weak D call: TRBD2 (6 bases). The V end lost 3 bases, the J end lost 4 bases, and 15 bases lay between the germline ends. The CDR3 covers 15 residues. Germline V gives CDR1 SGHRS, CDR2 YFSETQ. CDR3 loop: CASSWGVGPADTQYF. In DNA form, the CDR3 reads TGCGCCAGCAGCTGGGGGGTCGGACCCGCAGATACGCAGTATTTT.

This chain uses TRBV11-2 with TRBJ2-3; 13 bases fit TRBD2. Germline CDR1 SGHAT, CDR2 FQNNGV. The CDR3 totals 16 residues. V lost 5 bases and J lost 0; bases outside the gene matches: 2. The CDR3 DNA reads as TGTGCCAGCAGCCAGACTAGCGGGAGGAGCACAGATACGCAGTATTTT. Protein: CASSQTSGRSTDTQYF.

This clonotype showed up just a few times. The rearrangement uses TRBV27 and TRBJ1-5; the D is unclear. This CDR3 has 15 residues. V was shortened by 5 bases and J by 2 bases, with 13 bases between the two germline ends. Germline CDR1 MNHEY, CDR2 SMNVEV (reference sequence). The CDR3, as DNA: TGTGCCAGCAGTAGCGGGATTGAGGGCAATCAGCCCCAGCATTTT. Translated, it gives CASSSGIEGNQPQHF.

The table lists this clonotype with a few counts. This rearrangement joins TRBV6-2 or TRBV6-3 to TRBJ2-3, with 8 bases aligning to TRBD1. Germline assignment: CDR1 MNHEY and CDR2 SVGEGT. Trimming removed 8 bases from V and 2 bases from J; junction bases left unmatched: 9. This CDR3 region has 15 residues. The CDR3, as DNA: TGTGCCAGCGGGGGACAGGCCCTTCTCACAGATACGCAGTATTTT. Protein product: CASGGQALLTDTQYF.

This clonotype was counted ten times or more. The CDR3 loop is CASSTTIGGSFREQYF. In nucleotides, the CDR3 is TGTGCCAGCAGTACTACCATCGGCGGGAGTTTTAGGGAGCAGTACTTC. V and J are TRBV28 and TRBJ2-7; 7 bases agree with TRBD2. The V gene end was trimmed by 5 bases and the J gene end by 7 bases; junction bases not matched to a gene: 17. The germline V gene encodes CDR1 MDHEN and CDR2 SYDVKM. The CDR3 length is 16 residues. Full variable domain (outside the CDR3, taken from reference TRBV28 and TRBJ2-7): DVKVTQSSRYLVKRTGEKVFLECVQDMDHENMFWYRQDPGLGLRLIYFSYDVKMKEKGDIPEGYSVSREKKERFSLILESASTNQTSMYLCASSTTIGGSFREQYFGPGTRLTVT.

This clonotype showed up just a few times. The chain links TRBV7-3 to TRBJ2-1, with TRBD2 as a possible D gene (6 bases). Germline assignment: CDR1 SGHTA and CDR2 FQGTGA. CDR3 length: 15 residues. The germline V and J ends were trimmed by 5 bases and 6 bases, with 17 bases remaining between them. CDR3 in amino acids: CASSPAGLIANEQFF. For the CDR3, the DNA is TGTGCCAGCAGCCCTGCGGGACTGATCGCCAATGAGCAGTTCTTC.

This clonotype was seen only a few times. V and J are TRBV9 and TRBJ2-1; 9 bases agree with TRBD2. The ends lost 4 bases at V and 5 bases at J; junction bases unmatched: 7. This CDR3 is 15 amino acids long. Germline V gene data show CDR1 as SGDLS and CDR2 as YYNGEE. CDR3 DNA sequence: TGTGCCAGCAGCCCCTCCGGGACTAGCCACAATGAGCAGTTCTTC. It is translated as CASSPSGTSHNEQFF.

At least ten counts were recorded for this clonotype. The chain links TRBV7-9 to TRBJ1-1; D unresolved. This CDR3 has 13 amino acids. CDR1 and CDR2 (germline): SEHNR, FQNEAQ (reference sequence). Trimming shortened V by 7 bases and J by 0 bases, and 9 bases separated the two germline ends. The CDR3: CASITDLNTEAFF. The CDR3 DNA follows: TGTGCCAGCATCACGGACCTGAACACTGAAGCTTTCTTT.

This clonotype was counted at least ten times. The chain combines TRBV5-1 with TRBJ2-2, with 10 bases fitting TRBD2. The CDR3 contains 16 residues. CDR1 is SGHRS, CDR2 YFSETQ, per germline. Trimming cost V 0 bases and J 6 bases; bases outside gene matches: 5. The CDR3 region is CASSLALAGVPGELFF. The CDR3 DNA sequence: TGCGCCAGCAGCTTGGCTCTAGCGGGAGTCCCCGGGGAGCTGTTTTTT.

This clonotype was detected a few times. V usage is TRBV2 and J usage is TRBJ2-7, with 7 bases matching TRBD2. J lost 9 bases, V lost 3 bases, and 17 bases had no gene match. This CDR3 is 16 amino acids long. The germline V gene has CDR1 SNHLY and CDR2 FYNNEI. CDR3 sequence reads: CASSEWDSAGVSRQYF. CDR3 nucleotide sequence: TGTGCCAGCAGTGAGTGGGACTCGGCGGGAGTTAGTCGGCAGTACTTC.

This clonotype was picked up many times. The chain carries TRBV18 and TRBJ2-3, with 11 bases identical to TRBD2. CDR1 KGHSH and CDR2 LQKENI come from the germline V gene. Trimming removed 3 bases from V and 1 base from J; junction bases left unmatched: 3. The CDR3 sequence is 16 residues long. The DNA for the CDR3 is TGTGCCAGCTCACCTCTAGCGGGAGGAGGCACAGATACGCAGTATTTT. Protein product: CASSPLAGGGTDTQYF. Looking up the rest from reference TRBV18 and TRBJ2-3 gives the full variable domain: NAGVMQNPRHLVRRRGQEARLRCSPMKGHSHVYWYRQLPEEGLKFMVYLQKENIIDESGMPKERFSAEFPKEGPSILRIQQVVRGDSAAYFCASSPLAGGGTDTQYFGPGTRLTVL.

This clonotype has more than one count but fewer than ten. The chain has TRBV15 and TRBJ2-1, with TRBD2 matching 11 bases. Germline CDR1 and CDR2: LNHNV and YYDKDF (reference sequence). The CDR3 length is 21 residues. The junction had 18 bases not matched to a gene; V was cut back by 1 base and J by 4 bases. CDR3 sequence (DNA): TGTGCCACCAGCAGAGTTGGACAGGGGTCGACTAGCGGGATGGGGTACAATGAGCAGTTCTTC. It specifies CATSRVGQGSTSGMGYNEQFF.

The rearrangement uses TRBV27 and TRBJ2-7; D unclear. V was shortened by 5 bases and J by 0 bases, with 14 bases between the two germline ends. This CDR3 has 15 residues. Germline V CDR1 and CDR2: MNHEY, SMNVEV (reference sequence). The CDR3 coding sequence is TGTGCCAGCAGTCAAACTATAGACGCCTCCTACGAGCAGTACTTC. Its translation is CASSQTIDASYEQYF.

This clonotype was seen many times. CDR3 loop: CASSSLAPEQYF. For the CDR3, the DNA is TGTGCCAGCAGTTCACTAGCTCCTGAGCAGTACTTC. The V call is TRBV28, the J call TRBJ2-7; a weak D match, TRBD2 (6 bases). The V end lost 4 bases, the J end lost 7 bases, and 11 bases lay between the germline ends. The CDR3 is made up of 12 amino acids. Looked up from germline, CDR1 is MDHEN and CDR2 is SYDVKM.

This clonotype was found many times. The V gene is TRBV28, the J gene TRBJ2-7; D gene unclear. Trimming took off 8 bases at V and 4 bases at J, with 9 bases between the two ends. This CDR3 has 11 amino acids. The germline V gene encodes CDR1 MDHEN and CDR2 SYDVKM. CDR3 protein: CASAEDYEQYF. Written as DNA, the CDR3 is TGTGCCAGCGCGGAAGATTACGAGCAGTACTTC.

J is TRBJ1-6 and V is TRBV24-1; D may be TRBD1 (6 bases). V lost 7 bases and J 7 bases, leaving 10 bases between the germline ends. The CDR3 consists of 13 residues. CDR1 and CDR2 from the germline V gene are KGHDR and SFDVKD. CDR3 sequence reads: CATRGRGNSPLHF. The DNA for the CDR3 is TGTGCCACCAGGGGCAGGGGCAATTCACCCCTCCACTTT.

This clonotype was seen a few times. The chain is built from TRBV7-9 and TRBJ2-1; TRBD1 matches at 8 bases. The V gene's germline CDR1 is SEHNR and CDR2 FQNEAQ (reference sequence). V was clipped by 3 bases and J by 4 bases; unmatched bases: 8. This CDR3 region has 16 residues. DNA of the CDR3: TGTGCCAGCAGCTTTATCTCAGGGGGCCCGTACAATGAGCAGTTCTTC. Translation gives CASSFISGGPYNEQFF. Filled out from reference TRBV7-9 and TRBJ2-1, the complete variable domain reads DTGVSQNPRHKITKRGQNVTFRCDPISEHNRLYWYRQTLGQGPEFLTYFQNEAQLEKSRLLSDRFSAERPKGSFSTLEIQRTEQGDSAMYLCASSFISGGPYNEQFFGPGTRLTVL.

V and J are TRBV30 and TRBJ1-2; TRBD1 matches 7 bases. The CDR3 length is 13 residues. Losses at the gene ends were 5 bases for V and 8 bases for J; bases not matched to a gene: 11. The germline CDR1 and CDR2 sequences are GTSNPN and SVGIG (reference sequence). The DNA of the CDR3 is TGTGCCTGGGGATCAACACAGGGGTTAGGCTACACCTTC. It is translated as CAWGSTQGLGYTF.

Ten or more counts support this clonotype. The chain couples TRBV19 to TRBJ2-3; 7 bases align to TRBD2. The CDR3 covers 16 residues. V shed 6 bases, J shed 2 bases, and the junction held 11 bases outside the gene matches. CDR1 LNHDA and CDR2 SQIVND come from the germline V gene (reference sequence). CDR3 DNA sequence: TGTGCCAGTAGGACTCGGGGGGAGAGGATCACAGATACGCAGTATTTT. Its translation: CASRTRGERITDTQYF.

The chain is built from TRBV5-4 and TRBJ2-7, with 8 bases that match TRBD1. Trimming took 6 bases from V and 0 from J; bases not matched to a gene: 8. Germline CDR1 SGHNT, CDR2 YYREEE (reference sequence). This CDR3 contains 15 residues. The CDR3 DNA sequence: TGTGCCAGCACTAAGACAGGGGCCAACTCCTACGAGCAGTACTTC. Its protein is CASTKTGANSYEQYF.

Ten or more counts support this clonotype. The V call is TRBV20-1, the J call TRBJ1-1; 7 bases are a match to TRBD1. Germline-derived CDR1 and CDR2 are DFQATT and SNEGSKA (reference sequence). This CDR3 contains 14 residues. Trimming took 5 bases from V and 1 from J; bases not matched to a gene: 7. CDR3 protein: CSAQTGTENTEAFF. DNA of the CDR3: TGCAGTGCTCAGACCGGGACAGAGAACACTGAAGCTTTCTTT.

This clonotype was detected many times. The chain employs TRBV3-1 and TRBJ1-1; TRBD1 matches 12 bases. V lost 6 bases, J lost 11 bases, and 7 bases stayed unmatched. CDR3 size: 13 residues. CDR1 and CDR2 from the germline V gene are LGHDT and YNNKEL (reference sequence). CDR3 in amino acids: CASSSRDRGHAFF. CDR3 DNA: TGTGCCAGCAGTTCAAGGGACAGGGGGCATGCTTTCTTT.

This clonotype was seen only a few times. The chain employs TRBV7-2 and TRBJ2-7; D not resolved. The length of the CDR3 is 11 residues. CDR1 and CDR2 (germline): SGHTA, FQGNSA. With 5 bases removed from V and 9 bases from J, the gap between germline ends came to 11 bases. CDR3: CASSPKIVQYF. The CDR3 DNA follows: TGTGCCAGCAGCCCCAAGATCGTGCAGTACTTC.

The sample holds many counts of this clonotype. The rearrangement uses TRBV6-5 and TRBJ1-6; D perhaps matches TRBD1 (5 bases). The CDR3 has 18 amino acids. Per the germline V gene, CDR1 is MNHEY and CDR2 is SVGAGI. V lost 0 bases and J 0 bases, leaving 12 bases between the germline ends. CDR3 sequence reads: CASSYSGQGSSYNSPLHF. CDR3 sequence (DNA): TGTGCCAGCAGTTACTCTGGTCAGGGCAGCTCCTATAATTCACCCCTCCACTTT.

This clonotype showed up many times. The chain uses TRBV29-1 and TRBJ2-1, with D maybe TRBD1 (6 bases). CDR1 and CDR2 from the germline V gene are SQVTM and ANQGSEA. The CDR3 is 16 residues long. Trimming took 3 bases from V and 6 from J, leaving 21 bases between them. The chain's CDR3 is CSVDRQAQYRTNEQFF. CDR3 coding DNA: TGCAGCGTTGACCGACAGGCACAGTATCGGACCAATGAGCAGTTCTTC.